The rows below give T cell receptor beta chains drawn from one sample of a study of T cell responses to AZD1222 COVID-19 vaccine. Only in-frame clones appear in the TCRdb table, and some are missing; sequencing was by immunoSEQ multiplex PCR. The sample has 180,000 or so clones, around 95% seen once. Source: peripheral blood, taken on day 0 of AZD1222 vaccination. Receptors originate from an adult in good health. CDR3s include the opening cysteine and the closing phenylalanine or tryptophan. A D gene is named only where the DNA matches it firmly. Size values are once, few and many counts, or a class for expanded clones, and some rows have none.

v_gene: TRBV4-2
d_gene: .
abundance: .
j_gene: TRBJ1-2
CDR3nt: TGTGCCAGCAGCCAAGATCCCACAGCTAACTATGGCTACACCTTC
CDR3aa: CASSQDPTANYGYTF

v_gene: TRBV2
d_gene: .
abundance: .
j_gene: TRBJ1-2
CDR3nt: TGTGCCAGCAGTGATTCCCCCGGGGGCACAGGGCTTTCTGGTGGCTACACCTTC
CDR3aa: CASSDSPGGTGLSGGYTF

v_gene: TRBV28
d_gene: .
abundance: .
j_gene: TRBJ1-1
CDR3nt: TGTGCCAGCAGTCCCCCTCCTTTTTTT
CDR3aa: CASSPPPFF

v_gene: TRBV30
d_gene: .
abundance: .
j_gene: TRBJ2-3
CDR3nt: TGTGCCTGGAGTAGGAGGCCCCGCACAGATACGCAGTATTTT
CDR3aa: CAWSRRPRTDTQYF

v_gene: TRBV10-2
d_gene: TRBD2
abundance: .
j_gene: TRBJ2-5
CDR3nt: TGCGCCAGCAGTTCAATAGCGGGAGACCAAGAGACCCAGTACTTC
CDR3aa: CASSSIAGDQETQYF

v_gene: TRBV27
d_gene: .
abundance: .
j_gene: TRBJ1-6
CDR3nt: TGTGCCAGCAGACAAGGGCCCTATAATTCACCCCTCCACTTT
CDR3aa: CASRQGPYNSPLHF

v_gene: TRBV28
d_gene: .
abundance: .
j_gene: TRBJ2-7
CDR3nt: TGTGCCAGCAGTTTACCGTCAGTAAGTCCCGAGCAGTACTTC
CDR3aa: CASSLPSVSPEQYF

v_gene: TRBV2
d_gene: .
abundance: .
j_gene: TRBJ1-6
CDR3nt: TGTGCCAGCTCCCTCGGGACGCCTAGTTCACCCCTCCACTTT
CDR3aa: CASSLGTPSSPLHF

v_gene: TRBV3-1/TRBV3-2
d_gene: .
abundance: .
j_gene: TRBJ2-3
CDR3nt: TGTGCCAGCAGCCGGACAGCTCCGGGAGATACGCAGTATTTT
CDR3aa: CASSRTAPGDTQYF

v_gene: TRBV4-1
d_gene: TRBD2
abundance: .
j_gene: TRBJ2-3
CDR3nt: TGCGCCAGCAGCCCCCGGGCTAGCGGGGGATCTAGCACAGATACGCAGTATTTT
CDR3aa: CASSPRASGGSSTDTQYF

v_gene: TRBV5-1
d_gene: TRBD2
abundance: .
j_gene: TRBJ2-1
CDR3nt: TGCGCCAGCAGCTTCGATCCGGCTAGCGGGACCAATGAGCAGTTCTTC
CDR3aa: CASSFDPASGTNEQFF

v_gene: TRBV28
d_gene: .
abundance: few
j_gene: TRBJ2-7
CDR3nt: TGTGCCAGCAGTTTCGGAGCGAGGCAGTACTTC
CDR3aa: CASSFGARQYF

v_gene: TRBV29-1
d_gene: .
abundance: .
j_gene: TRBJ1-2
CDR3nt: TGCAGCGTGGACCAGGACGGGGCTGGAGGCTACACCTTC
CDR3aa: CSVDQDGAGGYTF

v_gene: TRBV5-5
d_gene: .
abundance: .
j_gene: TRBJ1-6
CDR3nt: TGTGCCAGCGGGAGGACTTATCCGTCACCCCTCCACTTT
CDR3aa: CASGRTYPSPLHF

v_gene: TRBV11-3
d_gene: .
abundance: .
j_gene: TRBJ2-7
CDR3nt: TGTGCCAGCAGCTTAGGACAGCTCTACGAGCAGTACTTC
CDR3aa: CASSLGQLYEQYF

v_gene: TRBV6-4
d_gene: .
abundance: .
j_gene: TRBJ1-6
CDR3nt: TGTGCCAGCAGCCCTACAGGGACTAATTCACCCCTCCACTTT
CDR3aa: CASSPTGTNSPLHF

v_gene: TRBV5-1
d_gene: .
abundance: .
j_gene: TRBJ1-2
CDR3nt: TGCGCCAGCAGCTTGAGTTCGACCGGCTACACCTTC
CDR3aa: CASSLSSTGYTF

v_gene: TRBV6-5
d_gene: .
abundance: .
j_gene: TRBJ2-3
CDR3nt: TGTGCCAGCAGTTCTTCCCGGGACACAGATACGCAGTATTTT
CDR3aa: CASSSSRDTDTQYF

v_gene: TRBV9
d_gene: .
abundance: .
j_gene: TRBJ1-1
CDR3nt: TGTGCCAGCAGCGGTCAGGCCGAGAACACTGAAGCTTTCTTT
CDR3aa: CASSGQAENTEAFF

v_gene: TRBV27
d_gene: .
abundance: .
j_gene: TRBJ2-1
CDR3nt: TGTGCCAGCAGCCCCCTCGGGGCCTCCCACAATGAGCAGTTCTTC
CDR3aa: CASSPLGASHNEQFF

v_gene: TRBV27
d_gene: TRBD1
abundance: .
j_gene: TRBJ1-2
CDR3nt: TGTGCCAGCAGTCCCACAGGGGGAGGTGGCTACACCTTC
CDR3aa: CASSPTGGGGYTF

v_gene: TRBV24-1
d_gene: .
abundance: .
j_gene: TRBJ1-5
CDR3nt: TGTGCCACCAGTGATTTGGGCCAGCCCCAGCATTTT
CDR3aa: CATSDLGQPQHF

v_gene: TRBV9
d_gene: .
abundance: .
j_gene: TRBJ1-2
CDR3nt: TGTGCCAGCAGCGTAGCAGGGTCGCTCGATGGCTACACCTTC
CDR3aa: CASSVAGSLDGYTF

v_gene: TRBV18
d_gene: .
abundance: .
j_gene: TRBJ1-5
CDR3nt: TGTGCCAGCTCACCGGTTAATCAGCCCCAGCATTTT
CDR3aa: CASSPVNQPQHF

v_gene: TRBV5-4
d_gene: .
abundance: .
j_gene: TRBJ2-6
CDR3nt: TGTGCCAGTGGGGACTCTGGGGCCAACGTCCTGACTTTC
CDR3aa: CASGDSGANVLTF